The sequence of this TCR beta chain was determined in a study of blood T cell repertoires in COVID-19. All recovered Cohort 3 donors got two negative PCRs, got clearance, or saw symptom resolution. The J segment lost 5 bases and the V segment lost 4 bases, leaving 2 bases of the junction unmatched. Germline loops: CDR1 SEHNR, CDR2 FQNEAQ (reference sequence). CDR3 size: 14 residues. As processed by the authors: Amplified reference gene primers provided the basis for estimating nucleated cell counts. Measured with immunoSEQ multiplex PCR; TCRdb has only the in-frame clones, and not every one. The V and J calls and clone size are taken from that table; D and trimming were inferred from the DNA. The data contain about 330,000 clones, 80% to 90% of them singletons.

The chain combines TRBV7-9 with TRBJ1-6; 7 bases match TRBD1. The source material was PBMCs or T cells enriched from blood (not recorded which). This TCR came from a woman in her 30s who had recovered from COVID-19. In nucleotides, the CDR3 is TGTGCCAGCAGCTCCGGGACAGATAATTCACCCCTCCACTTT. Translating gives CASSSGTDNSPLHF.